The rows below give T cell receptor beta chains drawn from one sample of a study of T-cell memory formation after mild COVID-19. TCRdb redid the calling of the 5' RACE reads with MiXCR, one entry per CDR3 protein. The data hold 280,000 or so distinct CDR3 sequences, with roughly 8.2% observed a single time. The material sequenced was PBMCs or a T cell subset sorted from them (not recorded which). The receptors derive from a man aged 18 to 30 who had mild COVID-19 (a few samples of this study predate the infection). Cell type and time point are not known. CDR3s leave out the opening cysteine and the closing phenylalanine or tryptophan. The order of the fields is J gene, V gene, CDR3 protein.

j_call: TRBJ1-6
v_call: TRBV5-1
cdr3_aa: ASSLNYAGPSSPLH

j_call: TRBJ2-3
v_call: TRBV6-6
cdr3_aa: ASTGQGLQVVDTQY

j_call: TRBJ2-2
v_call: TRBV5-1
cdr3_aa: ASSFGSGLNTGELF

j_call: TRBJ2-4
v_call: TRBV6-5
cdr3_aa: ASSYSGGEDIQY

j_call: TRBJ1-1
v_call: TRBV12-3/TRBV12-4
cdr3_aa: ASSLGVLAGLKTEAF

j_call: TRBJ1-3
v_call: TRBV3-1
cdr3_aa: ASSGYGRGVGNTIY

j_call: TRBJ1-5
v_call: TRBV12-3/TRBV12-4
cdr3_aa: ASSLALGLVNQPQH

j_call: TRBJ2-1
v_call: TRBV7-9
cdr3_aa: ASSPGLAGTTSNEQF

j_call: TRBJ2-3
v_call: TRBV12-3/TRBV12-4
cdr3_aa: ASSRLAGGTTDTQY

j_call: TRBJ1-3
v_call: TRBV29-1
cdr3_aa: SPTGTEGRNTIY

j_call: TRBJ1-3
v_call: TRBV12-3/TRBV12-4
cdr3_aa: ASRVDREGNTIY

j_call: TRBJ2-1
v_call: TRBV18
cdr3_aa: ASSPPSGSYNEQF

j_call: TRBJ2-1
v_call: TRBV4-3
cdr3_aa: ASSQGAAPFAYNEQF

j_call: TRBJ1-2
v_call: TRBV20-1
cdr3_aa: SARYLTGNYGYT

j_call: TRBJ1-4
v_call: TRBV7-6
cdr3_aa: ASSQRALSGTNEKLF

j_call: TRBJ2-7
v_call: TRBV7-2
cdr3_aa: ASSLGRSSSYEQY

j_call: TRBJ2-5
v_call: TRBV5-1
cdr3_aa: ASSLSQGAVSY

j_call: TRBJ1-6
v_call: TRBV20-1
cdr3_aa: SARPLGVNNNSPLH

j_call: TRBJ1-4
v_call: TRBV6-6
cdr3_aa: ATLEGGREKLF

j_call: TRBJ2-1
v_call: TRBV10-3
cdr3_aa: AITEGTGYNEQF

j_call: TRBJ2-3
v_call: TRBV2
cdr3_aa: ASSERDDTQY

j_call: TRBJ2-1
v_call: TRBV7-9
cdr3_aa: ASSKYPNEQF

j_call: TRBJ1-1
v_call: TRBV29-1
cdr3_aa: SVAKGVNTEAF

j_call: TRBJ1-2
v_call: TRBV20-1
cdr3_aa: SASGSYGYT

j_call: TRBJ1-3
v_call: TRBV5-1
cdr3_aa: ASSLAGLDSGNTIY

j_call: TRBJ2-7
v_call: TRBV7-9
cdr3_aa: ASSSLLTGVEQY

j_call: TRBJ2-5
v_call: TRBV7-9
cdr3_aa: ASSFRRDQETQY

j_call: TRBJ2-3
v_call: TRBV7-2
cdr3_aa: ASSLQQRSDTQY

j_call: TRBJ1-5
v_call: TRBV24-1
cdr3_aa: ATPRFEVIRGSNQPQH

j_call: TRBJ2-5
v_call: TRBV28
cdr3_aa: ASNLAGGTETQY

j_call: TRBJ2-1
v_call: TRBV25-1
cdr3_aa: ASSEWVNEQF

j_call: TRBJ2-7
v_call: TRBV6-5
cdr3_aa: ASSYGGGRSYEQY

j_call: TRBJ1-2
v_call: TRBV6-5
cdr3_aa: ASSYLKPGKGYGYT

j_call: TRBJ1-1
v_call: TRBV7-8
cdr3_aa: ASSLNMGFRAPNRNTEAF

j_call: TRBJ2-5
v_call: TRBV24-1
cdr3_aa: ATSGNRGLQETQY

j_call: TRBJ2-1
v_call: TRBV20-1
cdr3_aa: SARSGQGTNEQF

j_call: TRBJ2-3
v_call: TRBV11-3
cdr3_aa: ASSSGISGDTQY

j_call: TRBJ1-2
v_call: TRBV3-1
cdr3_aa: SSSQEGNRKIYGYT

j_call: TRBJ1-2
v_call: TRBV5-1
cdr3_aa: ASSSQYGQANYGYT

j_call: TRBJ2-1
v_call: TRBV5-1
cdr3_aa: ASGRGRAGFNEQF

j_call: TRBJ1-2
v_call: TRBV6-5
cdr3_aa: ASKNARPYGYT

j_call: TRBJ2-2
v_call: TRBV6-5
cdr3_aa: ASQGLAANTGELF

j_call: TRBJ2-3
v_call: TRBV5-1
cdr3_aa: ASSTGTGVTDTQY

j_call: TRBJ2-1
v_call: TRBV20-1
cdr3_aa: SARAVAGTPAMGEQF

j_call: TRBJ2-5
v_call: TRBV10-2
cdr3_aa: ASTGVDGGTQY

j_call: TRBJ2-7
v_call: TRBV3-1
cdr3_aa: ASSTGGPGYEQY

j_call: TRBJ2-1
v_call: TRBV29-1
cdr3_aa: STGQGRNEQF

j_call: TRBJ1-5
v_call: TRBV7-2
cdr3_aa: ASSSTVPGPQH

j_call: TRBJ2-1
v_call: TRBV20-1
cdr3_aa: SARELAGRGDEQF

j_call: TRBJ2-1
v_call: TRBV6-2/TRBV6-3
cdr3_aa: ASSGTGYEQF

j_call: TRBJ2-1
v_call: TRBV9
cdr3_aa: ASSPFGGPMNEQF

j_call: TRBJ2-7
v_call: TRBV7-9
cdr3_aa: ASSRVGRGPYEQY

j_call: TRBJ1-2
v_call: TRBV7-9
cdr3_aa: ASSSGQFFGYT

j_call: TRBJ2-3
v_call: TRBV25-1
cdr3_aa: ASSADIRSADTQY

j_call: TRBJ1-1
v_call: TRBV7-2
cdr3_aa: ATRQGLNTEAF